This entry concerns a single T cell receptor (beta chain). Repertoires were generated with immunoSEQ multiplex PCR, while TCRdb's copy carries only in-frame clones and drops some. The data show tens of thousands of clones, around four fifths seen once. The sample is drawn from a study of blood T cell repertoires in COVID-19. Study-level information: Researchers got acute and convalescent COVID-19 samples from the United States, Italy and Spain. PBMCs, B-cell-depleted T cells, or T cells provided the cDNA or gDNA that made up the material.

The TCR was taken from a human donor in a cohort sampled during active COVID-19. Sequenced input: peripheral blood.

CDR3 sequence: CASSPHGTGSSYGYTF. CDR3 sequence (DNA): TGTGCCAGCAGCCCCCACGGTACAGGGTCCAGCTATGGCTACACCTTC. This chain connects TRBV9 to TRBJ1-2, with D possibly matching TRBD1 (6 bases). The CDR3 is 16 amino acids. V dropped 4 bases and J dropped 4 bases, with 20 bases sitting between them. Looked up from germline, CDR1 is SGDLS and CDR2 is YYNGEE.